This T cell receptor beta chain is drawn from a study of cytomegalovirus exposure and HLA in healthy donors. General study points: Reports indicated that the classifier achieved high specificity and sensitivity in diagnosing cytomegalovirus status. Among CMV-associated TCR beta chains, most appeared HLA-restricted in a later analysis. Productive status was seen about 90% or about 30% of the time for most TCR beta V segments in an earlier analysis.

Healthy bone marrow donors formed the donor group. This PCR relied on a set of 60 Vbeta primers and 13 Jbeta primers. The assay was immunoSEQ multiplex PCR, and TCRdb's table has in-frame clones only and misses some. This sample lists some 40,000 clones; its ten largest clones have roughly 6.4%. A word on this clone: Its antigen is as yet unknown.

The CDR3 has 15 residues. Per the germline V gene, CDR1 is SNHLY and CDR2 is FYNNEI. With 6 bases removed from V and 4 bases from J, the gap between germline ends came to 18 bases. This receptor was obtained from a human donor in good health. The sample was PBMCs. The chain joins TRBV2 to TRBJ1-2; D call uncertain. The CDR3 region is CASSPSEAAIYGYTF. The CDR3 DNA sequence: TGTGCCAGCAGCCCCTCCGAGGCAGCTATCTATGGCTACACCTTC. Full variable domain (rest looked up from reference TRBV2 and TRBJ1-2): EPEVTQTPSHQVTQMGQEVILRCVPISNHLYFYWYRQILGQKVEFLVSFYNNEISEKSEIFDDQFSVERPDGSNFTLKIRSTKLEDSAMYFCASSPSEAAIYGYTFGSGTRLTVV.